The 5 T cell receptor beta chains below all came from one sample that was sequenced in a study of blood T cell repertoires in COVID-19. Profiled with immunoSEQ multiplex PCR; TCRdb holds only in-frame clones, not every one. The repertoire holds around 130,000 clones, with 80% to 90% as singletons. The sequencing sample was made of peripheral blood. The source of these receptors is a woman aged 45-65 years with acute or convalescent COVID-19.

This clone was counted once. The V and J genes are TRBV6-5 and TRBJ1-6, with TRBD1 matching over 8 bases. V was clipped by 2 bases and J by 7 bases; unmatched bases: 7. The CDR3 is made up of 16 amino acids. CDR1 is MNHEY, CDR2 SVGAGI, per germline. CDR3 DNA sequence: TGTGCCAGCAGTTACCTTAACAGGGGGGAGAATTCACCCCTCCACTTT. Translation gives CASSYLNRGENSPLHF.

The rearrangement uses TRBV5-1 and TRBJ2-3, with 8 bases lining up with TRBD2. Germline lookup yields CDR1 SGHRS and CDR2 YFSETQ. The CDR3 loop spans 16 amino acids. With V trimmed by 0 bases and J by 5 bases, 8 bases remained unmatched. The CDR3 DNA reads as TGCGCCAGCAGCTTGGCCCCAGCGGGGGTTGGAGATACGCAGTATTTT. This translates into CASSLAPAGVGDTQYF.

J is TRBJ2-7 and V is TRBV24-1, with D unclear. Deletions cut 5 bases from V and 1 base from J, with 8 bases between. Germline CDR1 KGHDR, CDR2 SFDVKD. This CDR3 has 13 amino acids. CDR3: CATSVGPSYEQYF. Written as DNA, the CDR3 is TGTGCCACCAGTGTCGGTCCTTCCTACGAGCAGTACTTC.

The rearrangement joins TRBV7-2 to TRBJ2-7; D unclear. Trimming took 3 bases from V and 0 from J, leaving 12 bases between them. CDR1 SGHTA and CDR2 FQGNSA come from the germline V gene. The CDR3 covers 15 residues. The DNA of the CDR3 is TGTGCCAGCAGCTTTGGGCCAGGCCTCTCCTACGAGCAGTACTTC. Translated: CASSFGPGLSYEQYF.

The rearrangement links TRBV30 to TRBJ2-2; 11 bases agree with TRBD1. The germline V gene has CDR1 GTSNPN and CDR2 SVGIG (reference sequence). The CDR3 is 18 amino acids. V lost 8 bases to trimming and J lost 6 bases; unmatched junction nucleotides: 20. As DNA, the CDR3 is TGTGCCGGGCCACGGGGGAGGACAGGGGGCCTTTCGGCCGGGGAGCTGTTTTTT. This translates into CAGPRGRTGGLSAGELFF.